A selection of T cell receptor beta chains follows, all from one sample in a study of blood T cell repertoires in COVID-19. Profiled with immunoSEQ multiplex PCR; TCRdb holds only in-frame clones, not every one. The table lists tens of thousands of clones, roughly four fifths of them singletons. Sequenced material: peripheral blood. The receptors were sampled from a human donor in a cohort sampled during active COVID-19. Both conserved end residues are part of each CDR3. Fields, in order: J gene, CDR3 length, V gene, CDR3 protein.

J: TRBJ2-2; length: 18; V: TRBV7-8; CDR3: CASRWFRRGGTNTGELFF
J: TRBJ2-1; length: 16; V: TRBV12-5; CDR3: CASGFLSSGGYNEQFF
J: TRBJ2-3; length: 15; V: TRBV10-1; CDR3: CASSESTGGTDTQYF
J: TRBJ2-5; length: 15; V: TRBV6-1; CDR3: CASSDRGGPGETQYF
J: TRBJ1-6; length: 15; V: TRBV5-5; CDR3: CASSLVGGPNSPLHF
J: TRBJ2-7; length: 20; V: TRBV2; CDR3: CASSEGVGASGSYRSYEQYF
J: TRBJ2-5; length: 15; V: TRBV9; CDR3: CASSVAGGGRETQYF
J: TRBJ2-1; length: 16; V: TRBV5-1; CDR3: CASSLTSGGVYNEQFF
J: TRBJ1-4; length: 14; V: TRBV5-1; CDR3: CASSLPQTDEKLFF
J: TRBJ1-2; length: 15; V: TRBV7-2; CDR3: CASSYRTGANYGYTF
J: TRBJ1-1; length: 11; V: TRBV12-3/TRBV12-4; CDR3: CASSLQSEAFF